This entry concerns a single T cell receptor beta chain. Germline lookup yields CDR1 LNHNV and CDR2 YYDKDF (reference sequence). The CDR3 is 14 residues long. Trimming removed 3 bases from V and 5 bases from J; junction bases left unmatched: 4. This entry belongs to a study of blood T cell repertoires in COVID-19. Study context: Sites across the United States, Italy and Spain contributed samples from acute and convalescent COVID-19. The cDNA or gDNA used as material had been derived from T cells, B-cell-depleted T cells, or PBMCs.

Source study methods: Estimates of nucleated cell counts were drawn from the amplification of reference gene primers. The table came from immunoSEQ multiplex PCR; TCRdb's copy has only in-frame clones and leaves some out. Clone size and the V and J calls come from that table; the DNA yielded D and trimming. The profile shows nearly 110,000 clones, about four fifths of them singletons. This TCR came from a woman aged 55-69 years with acute or convalescent COVID-19. The sample comprised peripheral blood. The genes are TRBV15 and TRBJ1-1, with 9 positions matching TRBD1. The CDR3 nucleotides read TGTGCCACCAGCAGGGTACAGGGGGCTACTGAAGCTTTCTTT. Protein: CATSRVQGATEAFF.